The sequence of this T cell receptor beta chain was determined in a study of cytomegalovirus exposure and HLA in healthy donors. For the study at large: Approximately 180 million T cells yielded 117 million unique TCR beta sequences, as an earlier analysis found. Samples from HLA-typed donors yielded 65 million to 85 million unique TCRs in an early data release.

Primers: 60 Vbeta forward and 13 Jbeta reverse. Libraries were prepared by immunoSEQ multiplex PCR; TCRdb keeps only in-frame clonotypes and omits some of them. The listing records 40,000 to 45,000 clones. Study-wide points: The study found most TCR sequences rare, yet found some public TCRs in many donors. The study flagged roughly 150 TCR beta chains as cytomegalovirus-associated.

A word on this clone: Its target is unknown.

Germline V gene data show CDR1 as SGHVS and CDR2 as FNYEAQ. With 5 bases removed from V and 0 bases from J, the gap between germline ends came to 10 bases. The CDR3 covers 15 residues. The chain employs TRBV7-6 and TRBJ1-4; D is uncertain. The origin of this receptor is a woman between 25 and 40 years old in good health and CMV-seronegative. The sample taken for sequencing was PBMCs. The CDR3 spells CASSPTGSTNEKLFF. The CDR3 DNA is TGTGCCAGCAGCCCAACGGGGTCAACTAATGAAAAACTGTTTTTT.